This is a list of T cell receptor beta chains from one sample in a study of blood T cell repertoires in COVID-19. Clones were read by immunoSEQ multiplex PCR, and TCRdb kept only the in-frame ones, dropping some. The sample holds more than 450,000 clones; roughly nine tenths are singletons and the top ten take under 0.75%. The sequenced sample consisted of PBMCs or T cells enriched from blood (not recorded which). The receptors were sampled from a woman younger than 35 who had recovered from COVID-19. Both conserved end residues are part of each CDR3. Fields, in order: D gene, clone size, J gene, V gene, CDR3 protein, CDR3 DNA. The D gene is left open where the match is weak. Some rows have no size entry. The others give once, few or many, or a class for an expanded clone.

D gene: -
clone size: -
J gene: TRBJ1-3
V gene: TRBV3-1/TRBV3-2
CDR3 protein: CASSYPTGMENTIYF
CDR3 DNA: TGTGCCAGCAGCTACCCCACAGGGATGGAAAACACCATATATTTT

D gene: TRBD2
clone size: -
J gene: TRBJ2-1
V gene: TRBV7-8
CDR3 protein: CASSFIRTSYEQFF
CDR3 DNA: TGTGCCAGCAGCTTTATTCGGACTAGCTATGAGCAGTTCTTC

D gene: -
clone size: -
J gene: TRBJ1-5
V gene: TRBV30
CDR3 protein: CAWRSGQPQHF
CDR3 DNA: TGTGCCTGGAGATCGGGTCAGCCCCAGCATTTT

D gene: -
clone size: -
J gene: TRBJ1-5
V gene: TRBV12-3/TRBV12-4
CDR3 protein: CASGGGAGQPQHF
CDR3 DNA: TGTGCCAGCGGGGGGGGCGCAGGGCAGCCCCAGCATTTT

D gene: -
clone size: -
J gene: TRBJ1-1
V gene: TRBV6-1
CDR3 protein: CASSEAYGREAFF
CDR3 DNA: TGTGCCAGCAGTGAAGCGTATGGTCGGGAAGCTTTCTTT

D gene: -
clone size: -
J gene: TRBJ1-5
V gene: TRBV9
CDR3 protein: CASSEGNQPQHF
CDR3 DNA: TGTGCCAGCAGCGAGGGGAATCAGCCCCAGCATTTT

D gene: TRBD1
clone size: -
J gene: TRBJ2-7
V gene: TRBV23-1
CDR3 protein: CASLPTGTIYEQYF
CDR3 DNA: TGCGCCAGCTTACCGACAGGGACAATTTACGAGCAGTACTTC

D gene: TRBD1
clone size: -
J gene: TRBJ1-2
V gene: TRBV6-5
CDR3 protein: CATHRRQGIDGYTF
CDR3 DNA: TGTGCCACCCACCGACGACAGGGTATTGATGGCTACACCTTC

D gene: -
clone size: -
J gene: TRBJ1-6
V gene: TRBV3-1/TRBV3-2
CDR3 protein: CASSQGVGLDSPLHF
CDR3 DNA: TGTGCCAGCAGCCAAGGGGTGGGCTTGGATTCACCCCTCCACTTT

D gene: -
clone size: -
J gene: TRBJ2-5
V gene: TRBV7-9
CDR3 protein: CASSSPHRQETQYF
CDR3 DNA: TGTGCCAGCAGCTCACCTCACAGGCAAGAGACCCAGTACTTC

D gene: -
clone size: -
J gene: TRBJ2-1
V gene: TRBV4-2
CDR3 protein: CASSGGAGSYNEQFF
CDR3 DNA: TGTGCCAGCAGCGGGGGGGCGGGGTCTTACAATGAGCAGTTCTTC

D gene: TRBD1
clone size: -
J gene: TRBJ1-4
V gene: TRBV27
CDR3 protein: CASTKSRDRITNEKLFF
CDR3 DNA: TGTGCCAGCACTAAGTCCCGGGACAGGATCACTAATGAAAAACTGTTTTTT

D gene: -
clone size: -
J gene: TRBJ2-7
V gene: TRBV6-5
CDR3 protein: CASSRGGQDEQYF
CDR3 DNA: TGTGCCAGCAGTCGAGGAGGGCAGGACGAGCAGTACTTC

D gene: -
clone size: -
J gene: TRBJ2-1
V gene: TRBV2
CDR3 protein: CASRTRGGGNEQFF
CDR3 DNA: TGTGCCAGCAGAACCCGGGGAGGTGGCAATGAGCAGTTCTTC

D gene: TRBD2
clone size: -
J gene: TRBJ2-6
V gene: TRBV19
CDR3 protein: CASSTLAGGLEGANVLTF
CDR3 DNA: TGTGCCAGTAGTACCTTAGCGGGGGGGCTAGAAGGGGCCAACGTCCTGACTTTC

D gene: -
clone size: -
J gene: TRBJ2-3
V gene: TRBV4-1
CDR3 protein: CASSRGTGRTDTQYF
CDR3 DNA: TGCGCCAGCAGCCGCGGGACGGGACGCACAGATACGCAGTATTTT

D gene: TRBD1
clone size: few
J gene: TRBJ2-7
V gene: TRBV5-1
CDR3 protein: CASSATGGLGEQYF
CDR3 DNA: TGCGCCAGCAGCGCCACAGGGGGATTAGGCGAGCAGTACTTC

D gene: TRBD1
clone size: -
J gene: TRBJ2-2
V gene: TRBV12-5
CDR3 protein: CASGLDRPEDPGELFF
CDR3 DNA: TGTGCTAGTGGTCTGGACAGGCCCGAGGATCCCGGGGAGCTGTTTTTT

D gene: TRBD1
clone size: -
J gene: TRBJ2-6
V gene: TRBV3-1/TRBV3-2
CDR3 protein: CASSPRGRGLTSGANVLTF
CDR3 DNA: TGTGCCAGCAGCCCAAGGGGCAGGGGGCTGACCTCTGGGGCCAACGTCCTGACTTTC

D gene: -
clone size: -
J gene: TRBJ1-4
V gene: TRBV7-9
CDR3 protein: CASRITGPEEKLFF
CDR3 DNA: TGTGCCAGCCGAATTACAGGGCCTGAGGAAAAACTGTTTTTT

D gene: -
clone size: -
J gene: TRBJ1-4
V gene: TRBV2
CDR3 protein: CASMGQGNEKLFF
CDR3 DNA: TGTGCCAGCATGGGGCAGGGGAACGAAAAACTGTTTTTT

D gene: -
clone size: -
J gene: TRBJ2-1
V gene: TRBV11-2
CDR3 protein: CASSLIGGVNEQFF
CDR3 DNA: TGTGCCAGCAGCTTGATAGGGGGGGTCAATGAGCAGTTCTTC

D gene: -
clone size: -
J gene: TRBJ1-1
V gene: TRBV4-1
CDR3 protein: CASSQVGRGRAEAFF
CDR3 DNA: TGCGCCAGCAGCCAGGTGGGGCGGGGGCGCGCGGAAGCTTTCTTT

D gene: TRBD2
clone size: -
J gene: TRBJ2-7
V gene: TRBV11-2
CDR3 protein: CASSLRVAGGLVPYEQYF
CDR3 DNA: TGTGCCAGCAGCTTAAGGGTAGCGGGGGGCCTCGTCCCCTACGAGCAGTACTTC

D gene: -
clone size: -
J gene: TRBJ1-2
V gene: TRBV5-1
CDR3 protein: CASSIGTNNGIYGYTF
CDR3 DNA: TGCGCCAGCAGCATCGGGACAAACAATGGTATCTATGGCTACACCTTC

D gene: TRBD2
clone size: -
J gene: TRBJ2-7
V gene: TRBV4-2
CDR3 protein: CASSQTDQRGPYEQYF
CDR3 DNA: TGTGCCAGCAGCCAAACTGATCAGCGGGGTCCCTACGAGCAGTACTTC

D gene: -
clone size: -
J gene: TRBJ2-2
V gene: TRBV18
CDR3 protein: CASSLPPASTGELFF
CDR3 DNA: TGTGCCAGCTCATTACCCCCCGCGAGCACCGGGGAGCTGTTTTTT